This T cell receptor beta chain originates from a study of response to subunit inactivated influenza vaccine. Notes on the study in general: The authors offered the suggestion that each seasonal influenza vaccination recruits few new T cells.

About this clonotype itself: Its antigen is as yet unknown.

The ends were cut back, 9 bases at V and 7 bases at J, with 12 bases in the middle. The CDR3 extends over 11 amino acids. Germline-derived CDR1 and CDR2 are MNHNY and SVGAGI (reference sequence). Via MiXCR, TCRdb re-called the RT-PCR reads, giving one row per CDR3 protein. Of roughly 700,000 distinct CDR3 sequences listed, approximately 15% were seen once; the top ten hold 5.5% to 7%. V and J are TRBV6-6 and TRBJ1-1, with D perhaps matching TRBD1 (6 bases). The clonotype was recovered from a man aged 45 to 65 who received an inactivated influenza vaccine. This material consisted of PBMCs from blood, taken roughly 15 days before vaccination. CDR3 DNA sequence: TGTGCCAGTGGGGGCGGGATTGAAGCTTTCTTT. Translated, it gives CASGGGIEAFF.